A single T cell receptor beta chain is shown here with its context. Its cognate antigen is unknown. Here immunoSEQ multiplex PCR was the method, and the copy in TCRdb shows in-frame clones only, minus some. The sample shows 2 million to 2.5 million clones, 92% of them seen only once. These data belong to a study of shared clonotypes between healthy human individuals. Study outcomes and limitations: A handful of donors shared about 4.5% of their naive CD4 clonotypes. Memory subsets generally showed lower estimated richness than naive subsets.

The sample consisted of naive CD4+ T cells from PBMCs. Indicated subset: CD45RA+ positively selected. The sequence derives from a man between 18 and 35 years old in good health. Some clones in this sample may be carry-over from other donors' samples.

Here the CDR3 DNA reads TGTGCCAGCAGACCCGGACAGGCCTATGGCTACACCTTC. Amino acid sequence: CASRPGQAYGYTF. The chain carries TRBV2 and TRBJ1-2, with 7 bases matching TRBD1. The ends lost 6 bases at V and 4 bases at J; junction bases unmatched: 5. The germline V gene encodes CDR1 SNHLY and CDR2 FYNNEI. This CDR3 region has 13 residues.